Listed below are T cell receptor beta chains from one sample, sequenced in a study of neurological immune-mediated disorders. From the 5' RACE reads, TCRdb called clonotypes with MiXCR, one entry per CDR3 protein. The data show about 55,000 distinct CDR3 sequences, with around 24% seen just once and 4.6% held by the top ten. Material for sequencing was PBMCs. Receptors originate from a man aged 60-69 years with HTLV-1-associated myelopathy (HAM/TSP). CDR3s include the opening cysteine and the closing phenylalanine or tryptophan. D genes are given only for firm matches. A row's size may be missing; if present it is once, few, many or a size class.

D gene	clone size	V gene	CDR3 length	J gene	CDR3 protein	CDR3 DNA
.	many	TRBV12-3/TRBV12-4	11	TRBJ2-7	CASSKAYEQYF	TGTGCCAGCAGCAAGGCCTACGAGCAGTACTTC
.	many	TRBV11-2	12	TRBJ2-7	CASSLDSDEQYF	TGTGCCAGCAGCTTAGATTCGGACGAGCAGTACTTC
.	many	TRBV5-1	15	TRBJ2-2	CASSLEATHTGELFF	TGCGCCAGCAGCTTAGAAGCGACCCACACCGGGGAGCTGTTTTTT
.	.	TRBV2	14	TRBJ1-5	CASSPYGGVEAQHF	TGTGCCAGCAGCCCCTATGGGGGGGTCGAGGCCCAGCATTTT
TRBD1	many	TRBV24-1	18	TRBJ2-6	CATRGGQAKPSGANVLTF	TGTGCCACCAGAGGGGGACAGGCAAAACCCTCTGGGGCCAACGTCCTGACTTTC
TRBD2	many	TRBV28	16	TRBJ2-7	CASCWGAGTNHYEQYF	TGTGCCAGCTGCTGGGGAGCCGGGACTAACCACTACGAGCAGTACTTC
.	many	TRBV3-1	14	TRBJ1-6	CASSSEQGNSPLHF	TGTGCCAGCAGTTCCGAACAGGGTAATTCACCCCTCCACTTT
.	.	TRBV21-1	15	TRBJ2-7	CASSKADSTSYEQYF	TGTGCCAGCAGCAAAGCGGACAGTACCTCCTACGAGCAGTACTTC
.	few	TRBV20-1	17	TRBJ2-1	CSARGPPPPKAYNEQFF	TGCAGTGCTAGAGGACCCCCTCCGCCCAAGGCCTACAATGAGCAGTTCTTC
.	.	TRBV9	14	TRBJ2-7	CSSSSTTGTYEQYF	TGTTCCAGCAGCTCGACGACAGGTACCTACGAGCAGTACTTC
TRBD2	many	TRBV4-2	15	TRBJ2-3	CASSLGDGRADTQYF	TGTGCCAGCAGCCTAGGGGACGGGAGGGCCGATACGCAGTATTTT
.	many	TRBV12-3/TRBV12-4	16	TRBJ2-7	CASRVFHDTRSYEQYF	TGTGCCAGCCGGGTCTTTCACGACACGCGGTCCTACGAGCAGTACTTC
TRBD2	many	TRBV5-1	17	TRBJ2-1	CASSLAPAGAAYNEQFF	TGCGCCAGCAGCTTGGCACCGGCGGGAGCCGCCTACAATGAGCAGTTCTTC
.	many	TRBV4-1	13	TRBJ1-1	CASSRMGNTEAFF	TGCGCCAGCAGCCGAATGGGGAACACTGAAGCTTTCTTT
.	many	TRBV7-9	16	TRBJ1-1	CASSLGDGRLNTEAFF	TGTGCCAGCAGCTTAGGGGACGGACGCCTGAACACTGAAGCTTTCTTT
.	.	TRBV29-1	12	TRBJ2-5	CSVVRDQETQYF	TGCAGCGTTGTGAGGGATCAAGAGACCCAGTACTTC
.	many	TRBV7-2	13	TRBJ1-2	CASSTRERGGYTF	TGTGCCAGCAGCACCCGGGAGCGAGGTGGCTACACCTTC
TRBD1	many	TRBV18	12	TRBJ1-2	CASSLDRENYTF	TGTGCCAGCTCACTCGACAGGGAGAACTACACCTTC
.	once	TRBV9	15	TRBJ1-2	CASSVENTGLYGYTF	TGTGCCAGCAGCGTAGAAAACACAGGCCTTTATGGCTACACCTTC
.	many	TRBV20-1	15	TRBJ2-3	CSALNPSRGTDTQYF	TGCAGTGCGTTAAATCCTAGCCGAGGCACAGATACGCAGTATTTT
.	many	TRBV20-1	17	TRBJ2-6	CSARGPQGLSGANVLTF	TGCAGTGCTAGAGGGCCCCAAGGTCTCTCTGGGGCCAACGTCCTGACTTTC
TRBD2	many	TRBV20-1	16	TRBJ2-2	CSASLLSGSGTGELFF	TGCAGTGCTAGTCTCCTTAGCGGGAGTGGGACCGGGGAGCTGTTTTTT
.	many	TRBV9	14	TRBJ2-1	CASGPLGIHNEQFF	TGTGCCAGTGGCCCTTTGGGGATTCACAATGAGCAGTTCTTC
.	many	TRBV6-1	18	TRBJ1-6	CASSVWGKGGESESPLHF	TGTGCCAGCAGTGTCTGGGGGAAGGGCGGAGAGTCGGAGTCACCCCTCCACTTT
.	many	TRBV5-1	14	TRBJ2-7	CASSFAAGSLEQYF	TGCGCCAGCAGCTTCGCGGCAGGGTCCCTCGAGCAGTACTTC
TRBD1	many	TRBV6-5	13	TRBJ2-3	CAIRDRNTDTQYF	TGTGCCATACGGGACAGAAACACAGATACGCAGTATTTT
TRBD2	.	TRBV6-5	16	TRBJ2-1	CASSYSGGRGSNEQFF	TGTGCCAGCAGTTACTCTGGCGGGAGAGGTAGCAATGAGCAGTTCTTC
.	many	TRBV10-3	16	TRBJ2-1	CAISELGPLSYNEQFF	TGTGCCATCAGTGAACTTGGTCCACTCTCCTACAATGAGCAGTTCTTC
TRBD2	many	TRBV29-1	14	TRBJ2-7	CSVVLREGVYEQYF	TGCAGCGTTGTTTTACGGGAGGGGGTCTACGAGCAGTACTTC
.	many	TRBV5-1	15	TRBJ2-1	CASSLGARGSGEQFF	TGCGCCAGCAGCTTGGGTGCTAGGGGGTCCGGGGAGCAGTTCTTC
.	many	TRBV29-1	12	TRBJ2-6	CSVGTGANVLTF	TGCAGCGTTGGGACTGGGGCCAACGTCCTGACTTTC
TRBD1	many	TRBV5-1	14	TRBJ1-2	CASSLGQGTYGYTF	TGCGCCAGCAGCTTGGGACAGGGGACCTATGGCTACACCTTC